This TCR beta chain was sequenced during a study of cytomegalovirus exposure and HLA in healthy donors. The CDR3 spans 12 residues. Trimming at V came to 5 bases and at J to 8 bases, leaving 5 bases not matched to a gene. Germline V gene lookup returns CDR1 MNHEY and CDR2 SMNVEV (reference sequence). The PCR used 60 Vbeta and 13 Jbeta primers. The data were produced by immunoSEQ multiplex PCR, yet TCRdb's version contains in-frame clones alone and is incomplete. The table has approximately 120,000 clones, roughly 74% seen once. This TCR derives from a woman aged 45-65 years in good health and CMV-seropositive. The genes are TRBV27 and TRBJ1-1; TRBD1 matches 7 bases. Sequencing used PBMCs. As DNA, the CDR3 is TGTGCCAGCAGTCAAGGACAGGAGGAAGCTTTCTTT. This translates into CASSQGQEEAFF.